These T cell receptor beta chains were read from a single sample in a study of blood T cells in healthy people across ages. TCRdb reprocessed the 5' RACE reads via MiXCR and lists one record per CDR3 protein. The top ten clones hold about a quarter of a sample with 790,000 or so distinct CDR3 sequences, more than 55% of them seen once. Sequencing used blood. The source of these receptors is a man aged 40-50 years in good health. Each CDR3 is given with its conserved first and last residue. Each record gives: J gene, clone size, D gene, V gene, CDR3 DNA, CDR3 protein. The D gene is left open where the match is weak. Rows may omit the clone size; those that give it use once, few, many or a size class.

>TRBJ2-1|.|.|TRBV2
TGTGCCAGCAGTGGGTTTGTGGGTGGTGAGCAGTTCTTC
CASSGFVGGEQFF
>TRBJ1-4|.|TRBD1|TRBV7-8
TGTGCCAGCAGCGCCGCCACAGGGGGCAGATATGAAAAACTGTTTTTT
CASSAATGGRYEKLFF
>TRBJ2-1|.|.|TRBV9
TGTGCCAGCAGCGTAGAGGGGGTCTCCTACAATGAGCAGTTCTTC
CASSVEGVSYNEQFF
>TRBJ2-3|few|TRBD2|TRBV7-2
TGTGCCAGCAGCCGTACTAGCGTAACTAGCACAGATACGCAGTATTTT
CASSRTSVTSTDTQYF
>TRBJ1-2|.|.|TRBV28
TGTGCCACCACGGACAGACACTATGGCTACACCTTC
CATTDRHYGYTF
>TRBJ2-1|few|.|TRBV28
TGTGCCAGCAGTCCCCCCCTCTTGAATGAGCAGTTCTTC
CASSPPLLNEQFF
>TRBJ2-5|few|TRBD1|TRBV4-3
TGCGCCAGCAGCCAAGAGACAGGGGGCGCAGGGACCCAGTACTTC
CASSQETGGAGTQYF
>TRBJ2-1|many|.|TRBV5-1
TGCGCCAGCAGCTTGGGGACGGACAATGAGCAGTTCTTC
CASSLGTDNEQFF
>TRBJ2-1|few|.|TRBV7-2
TGTGCCAGCAGCTCTTTTCATGGTGAGCAGTTCTTC
CASSSFHGEQFF
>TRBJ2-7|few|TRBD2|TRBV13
TGTGCCAGCAGCTTAGGAAACCCCGGGACTAGAGTCCCCTACGAGCAGTACTTC
CASSLGNPGTRVPYEQYF
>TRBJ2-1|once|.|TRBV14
TGTGCCAGCAGCCCCCGTGAGTCCTACAATGAGCAGTTCTTC
CASSPRESYNEQFF
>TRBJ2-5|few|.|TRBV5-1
TGCGCCAGCGCCGTCGGGACGGCGGTAGAGACCCAGTACTTC
CASAVGTAVETQYF
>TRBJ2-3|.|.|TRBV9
TGTGCCAGCAGCGCCCCCGGCACAGATACGCAGTATTTT
CASSAPGTDTQYF
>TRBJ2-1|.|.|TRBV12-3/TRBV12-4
TGTGCCAGCAGCTTAGGGGGGAGGGCCTACAATGAGCAGTTCTTC
CASSLGGRAYNEQFF
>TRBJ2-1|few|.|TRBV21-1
TGTGCCAGCAGCAAAGCGGGACTAGAAAGGGACAATGAGCAGTTCTTC
CASSKAGLERDNEQFF
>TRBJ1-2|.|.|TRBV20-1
TGCAGTGCTAGTCCGGGTAGGGCTAACTATGGCTACACCTTC
CSASPGRANYGYTF
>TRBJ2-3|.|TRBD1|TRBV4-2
TGTGCCAGCAGCCGACAGGGACCCCGCACAGATACGCAGTATTTT
CASSRQGPRTDTQYF
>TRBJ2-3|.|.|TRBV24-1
TGTGCCACCAGTGAACAGACAGTCAGCACAGATACGCAGTATTTT
CATSEQTVSTDTQYF
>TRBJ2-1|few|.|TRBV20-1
TGCAGTGCCTGCGAAACGCGGGTTTTCAATGAGCAGTTCTTC
CSACETRVFNEQFF
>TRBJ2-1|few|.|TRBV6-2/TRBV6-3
TGTGCCAGCAGTTACTCGTCCCATGAGCAGTTCTTC
CASSYSSHEQFF
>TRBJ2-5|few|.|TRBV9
TGTGCCAGCAGCGTGGGGAACGTGATCCAAGAGACCCAGTACTTC
CASSVGNVIQETQYF
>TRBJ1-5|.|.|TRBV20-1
TGCAGTGCCCACCTGCTTGATCAGCCCCAGCATTTT
CSAHLLDQPQHF
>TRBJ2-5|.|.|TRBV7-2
TGTGCCAGCACCAAGACATCACAAGAGACCCAGTACTTC
CASTKTSQETQYF
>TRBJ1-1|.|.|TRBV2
TGTGCCAGCAGTATGGACAGTCCCCCCACTGAAGCTTTCTTT
CASSMDSPPTEAFF
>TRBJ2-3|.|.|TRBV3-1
TGTGCCAGCAGCCATAATAGTCGGCCCACAGATACGCAGTATTTT
CASSHNSRPTDTQYF
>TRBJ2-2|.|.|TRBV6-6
TGTGCCGGTGCCCCGCGGCGCACCGGGGAGCTGTTTTTT
CAGAPRRTGELFF
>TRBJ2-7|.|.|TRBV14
TGTGCCAGCAGCCCCATAGGCCGGACTTGGTCCTACGAGCAGTACTTC
CASSPIGRTWSYEQYF
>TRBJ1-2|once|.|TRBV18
TGTGCCAGCTCACCAAGGACAGCGGTTGACTATGGCTACACCTTC
CASSPRTAVDYGYTF
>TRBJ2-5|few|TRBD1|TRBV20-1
TGCAGTGCTAGAAGGGGACAGTCATCTGGGGCCCAGTACTTC
CSARRGQSSGAQYF
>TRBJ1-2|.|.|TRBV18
TGTGCCAGCTCACCACCGATTAGAGCTAACTATGGCTACACCTTC
CASSPPIRANYGYTF
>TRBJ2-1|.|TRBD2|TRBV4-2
TGTGCCAGCAGCCAAGAGCGGGGGGGCTACAATGAGCAGTTCTTC
CASSQERGGYNEQFF
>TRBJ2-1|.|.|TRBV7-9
TGTGCCAGCAGCTTACCCCTAGGACAGCACAATGAGCAGTTCTTC
CASSLPLGQHNEQFF
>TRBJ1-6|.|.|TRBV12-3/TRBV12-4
TGTGCCAGCAAGGGTCCCGACTATAATTCACCCCTCCACTTT
CASKGPDYNSPLHF
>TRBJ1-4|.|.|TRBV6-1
TGTGCCAGCACCGGAGGGGTGACAGTCGCAACTAATGAAAAACTGTTTTTT
CASTGGVTVATNEKLFF
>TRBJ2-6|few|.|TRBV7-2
TGTGCCAGCAGCTTAACAGGGTCGGCGGCCAACGTCCTGACTTTC
CASSLTGSAANVLTF
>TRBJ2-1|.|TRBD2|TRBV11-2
TGTGCCAGCAGCTTAGATTGGGGAGGAGCAACTAGCGGGAGAGGCGATGAGCAGTTCTTC
CASSLDWGGATSGRGDEQFF
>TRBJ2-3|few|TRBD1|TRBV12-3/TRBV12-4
TGTGCCAGCAGTTTAGGCCCAGGGGGCTGGAGTACGCAGTATTTT
CASSLGPGGWSTQYF
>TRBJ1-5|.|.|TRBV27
TGTGCCAGCAGTTTCAGAGCCTCACTAAGCAATCAGCCCCAGCATTTT
CASSFRASLSNQPQHF
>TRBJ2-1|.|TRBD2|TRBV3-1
TGTGCCAGCAGCGAAGGGGGGACTAGCGCGAGCAATGAGCAGTTCTTC
CASSEGGTSASNEQFF
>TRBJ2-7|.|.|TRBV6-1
TGTGCCACCACGGGGCTATACGAGCAGTACTTC
CATTGLYEQYF
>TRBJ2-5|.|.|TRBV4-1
TGCGCCAGCAGCCAAGATGGGGTCCAAGAGACCCAGTACTTC
CASSQDGVQETQYF
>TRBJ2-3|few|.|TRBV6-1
TGTGCCAGCAGTGACCAGGTACCCCCAGATACGCAGTATTTT
CASSDQVPPDTQYF
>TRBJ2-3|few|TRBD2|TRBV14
TGTGCCAGCAGCCCCCGAACTAGCGGGGGTTTTGAGGATACGCAGTATTTT
CASSPRTSGGFEDTQYF
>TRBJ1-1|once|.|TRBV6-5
TGTGCCAGCAGTAATCGACAGAGGCTCGCTGAAGCTTTCTTT
CASSNRQRLAEAFF
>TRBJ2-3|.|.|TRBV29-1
TGCAGCCCCCGTAGACAGACAGATACGCAGTATTTT
CSPRRQTDTQYF
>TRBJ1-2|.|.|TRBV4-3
TGCGCCAGCAGCCATGGTGGTAACGGCTATGGCTACACCTTC
CASSHGGNGYGYTF
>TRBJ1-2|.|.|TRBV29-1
TGCAGCGTTGTCAGAAGCTATGGCTACACCTTC
CSVVRSYGYTF
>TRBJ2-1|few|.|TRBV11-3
TGTGCCAGCAGCTCACCAGGTGGGATTAGCGGAGTATACAATGAGCAGTTCTTC
CASSSPGGISGVYNEQFF
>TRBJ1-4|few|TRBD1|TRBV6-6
TGTGCCAGCAGTCCTCTTCAGGGGGCCGATGAAAAACTGTTTTTT
CASSPLQGADEKLFF
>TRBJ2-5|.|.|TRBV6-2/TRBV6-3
TGTGCCAGCAACCCGGGTCGGGGGCAGGAGACCCAGTACTTC
CASNPGRGQETQYF
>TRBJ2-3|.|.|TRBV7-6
TGTGCCAGCAGCTTAGGTCTTGGCGGGGCGGCCACAGATACGCAGTATTTT
CASSLGLGGAATDTQYF